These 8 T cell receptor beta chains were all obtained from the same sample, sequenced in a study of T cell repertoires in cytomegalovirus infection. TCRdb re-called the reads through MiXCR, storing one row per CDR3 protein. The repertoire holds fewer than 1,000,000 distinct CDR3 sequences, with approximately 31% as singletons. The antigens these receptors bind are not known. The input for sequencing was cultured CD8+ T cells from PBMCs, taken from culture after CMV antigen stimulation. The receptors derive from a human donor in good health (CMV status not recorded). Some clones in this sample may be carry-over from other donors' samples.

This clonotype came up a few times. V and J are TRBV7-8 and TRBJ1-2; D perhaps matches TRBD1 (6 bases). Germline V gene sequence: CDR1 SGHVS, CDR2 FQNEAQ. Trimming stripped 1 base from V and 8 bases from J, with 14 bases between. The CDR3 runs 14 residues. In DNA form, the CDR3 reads TGTGCCAGCAGCTTAGAGCAGGGGAACGACGGCTACACCTTC. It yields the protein CASSLEQGNDGYTF.

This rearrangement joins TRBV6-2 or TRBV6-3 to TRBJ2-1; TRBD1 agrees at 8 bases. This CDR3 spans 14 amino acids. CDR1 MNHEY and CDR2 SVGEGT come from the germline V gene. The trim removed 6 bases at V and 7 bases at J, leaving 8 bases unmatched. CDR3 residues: CASRGRGRGNEQFF. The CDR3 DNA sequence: TGTGCCAGCAGAGGCAGGGGGCGCGGGAATGAGCAGTTCTTC.

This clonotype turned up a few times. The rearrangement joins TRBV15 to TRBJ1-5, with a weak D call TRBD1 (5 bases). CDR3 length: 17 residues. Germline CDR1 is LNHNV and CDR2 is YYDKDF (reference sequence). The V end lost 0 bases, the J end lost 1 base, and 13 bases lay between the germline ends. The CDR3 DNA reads TGTGCCACCAGCAGAGATTATCAGGGCGACAGCAATCAGCCCCAGCATTTT. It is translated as CATSRDYQGDSNQPQHF.

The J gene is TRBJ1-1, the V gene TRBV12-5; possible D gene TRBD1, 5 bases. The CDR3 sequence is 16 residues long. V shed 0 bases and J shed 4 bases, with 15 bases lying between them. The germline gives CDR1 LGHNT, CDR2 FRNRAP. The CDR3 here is CASGLVGSREGTEAFF. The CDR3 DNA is TGTGCTAGTGGTTTGGTAGGTAGCAGGGAAGGCACTGAAGCTTTCTTT.

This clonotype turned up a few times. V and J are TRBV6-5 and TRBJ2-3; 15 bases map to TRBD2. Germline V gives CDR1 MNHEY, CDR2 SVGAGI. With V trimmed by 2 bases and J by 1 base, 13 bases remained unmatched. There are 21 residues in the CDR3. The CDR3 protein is CASSYTIRTSGGAWGTDTQYF. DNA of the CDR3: TGTGCCAGCAGTTACACTATTAGGACTAGCGGGGGGGCCTGGGGCACAGATACGCAGTATTTT.

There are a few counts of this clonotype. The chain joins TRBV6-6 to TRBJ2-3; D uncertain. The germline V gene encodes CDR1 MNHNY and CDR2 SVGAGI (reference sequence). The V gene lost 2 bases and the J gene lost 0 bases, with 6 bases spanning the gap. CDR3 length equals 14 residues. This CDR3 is CASSYGSSTDTQYF. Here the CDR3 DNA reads TGTGCCAGCAGTTACGGGTCTAGCACAGATACGCAGTATTTT.

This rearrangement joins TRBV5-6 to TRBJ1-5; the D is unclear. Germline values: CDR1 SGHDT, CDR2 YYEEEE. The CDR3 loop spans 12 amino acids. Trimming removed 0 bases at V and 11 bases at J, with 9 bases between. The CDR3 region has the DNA TGTGCCAGCAGCTTGGCGGGGAAGGCCCAGCATTTT. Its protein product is CASSLAGKAQHF.

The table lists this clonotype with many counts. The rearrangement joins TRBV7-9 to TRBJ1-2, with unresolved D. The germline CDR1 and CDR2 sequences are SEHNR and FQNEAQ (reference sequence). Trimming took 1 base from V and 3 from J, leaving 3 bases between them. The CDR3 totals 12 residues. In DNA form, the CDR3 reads TGTGCCAGCAGCTTAGATGACTATGGCTACACCTTC. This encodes CASSLDDYGYTF.